This TCR beta chain was identified during a study of a mutant IDH1 vaccine in newly diagnosed glioma. Across the whole study: The therapy given earlier, which was standard therapy, consisted of radiotherapy, temozolomide, or both, and most of the patients received both. Study-wide results and caveats: Any relationship between pseudoprogression and changes in top peripheral T cell clonotypes seemed absent.

TCRdb's copy holds only in-frame clones and misses some; the assay was immunoSEQ multiplex PCR. Of over 10,000 clones in the sample, around 76% were seen once. Note on this clone: Its antigen is still unknown.

Time point given: week 47, end of study. Topical imiquimod was applied with each vaccine dose, which held 300 ug of mutant IDH1 20-mer peptide. The sequence was obtained from a middle-aged woman with glioma. The sequenced sample was PBMCs, obtained from a glioma patient whose treatment included an IDH1 peptide vaccine.

Here the CDR3 DNA reads TGTGCCAGCAGCCCCGAAACCTCCCGGGACCACAAAATGCACGAGCAGTACTTC. Its protein product is CASSPETSRDHKMHEQYF. The genes are TRBV7-9 and TRBJ2-7; D tentatively reads TRBD1 or TRBD2 (5 bases each). Trimming pared 5 bases from V and 5 bases from J, leaving 28 bases between. The CDR3 is made up of 18 amino acids. Germline CDR1 SEHNR, CDR2 FQNEAQ (reference sequence).